This T cell receptor (beta chain) was found in a study of T cells after yellow fever vaccination. Study information: Preparing low-cell-number fractions relied on SMART-Seq v4 Ultra Low Input. Whole-study results and caveats: The presence of abundant clonotypes contaminating from the bulk population was possible in FACS-sorted repertoires.

The V and J ends lost 0 bases and 8 bases respectively, with 14 bases between them. This CDR3 region has 15 residues. The germline gives CDR1 LGHNA, CDR2 YNFKEQ. Template-switching 5'RACE yielded the TCR cDNA; a universal primer site and UMIs were added in the process. Using its own MiXCR run on the 5' RACE reads, TCRdb lists one record per CDR3 protein. The sample shows 450,000 to 550,000 distinct CDR3 sequences, just over 20% of them seen only once. Points on this clonotype: Antigen unknown.

The sequences come from PBMCs, collected approximately 22 days after the first yellow fever vaccination. The receptor's source is a man in his late teens or twenties who received the YFV17D yellow fever vaccine. V is TRBV4-2 and J is TRBJ2-1, with a possible D match to TRBD2 (5 bases). Written as DNA, the CDR3 is TGTGCCAGCAGCCAAGAAGAGACTATTGCCGATGAGCAGTTCTTC. Translated, it gives CASSQEETIADEQFF.